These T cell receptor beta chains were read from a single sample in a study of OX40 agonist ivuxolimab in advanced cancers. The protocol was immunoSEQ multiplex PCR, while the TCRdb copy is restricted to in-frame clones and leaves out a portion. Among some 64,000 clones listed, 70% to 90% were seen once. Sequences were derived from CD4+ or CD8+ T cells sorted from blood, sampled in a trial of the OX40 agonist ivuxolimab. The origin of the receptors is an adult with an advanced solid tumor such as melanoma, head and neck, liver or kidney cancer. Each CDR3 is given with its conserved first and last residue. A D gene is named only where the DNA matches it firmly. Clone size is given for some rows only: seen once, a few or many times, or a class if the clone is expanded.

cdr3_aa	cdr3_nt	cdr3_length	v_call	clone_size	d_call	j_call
CASSYGTANYEQYF	TGTGCCAGCAGTTACGGGACAGCTAACTACGAGCAGTACTTC	14	TRBV6-6	.	TRBD1	TRBJ2-7
CASSLRDRGTDTQYF	TGTGCCAGCAGCTTACGGGACAGGGGAACAGATACGCAGTATTTT	15	TRBV5-8	.	TRBD1	TRBJ2-3
CASFNRVLGTEAFF	TGTGCCAGCTTCAACAGGGTTTTGGGCACTGAAGCTTTCTTT	14	TRBV6-1	.	.	TRBJ1-1
CASSTGTGNLWDETQYF	TGTGCCAGCAGCACCGGGACAGGGAATCTTTGGGATGAGACCCAGTACTTC	17	TRBV5-6	.	TRBD1	TRBJ2-5
CASSPRVQGSSGNTIYF	TGCGCCAGCAGCCCTCGCGTACAGGGTTCCTCTGGAAACACCATATATTTT	17	TRBV5-1	once	.	TRBJ1-3
CASSHLTRSGTEAFF	TGTGCCAGCAGTCACCTTACGAGGAGCGGCACTGAAGCTTTCTTT	15	TRBV6-6	.	.	TRBJ1-1
CASSLAPHRGSSTQPQHF	TGTGCCAGCAGCTTAGCCCCCCACCGGGGCTCCAGCACTCAGCCCCAGCATTTT	18	TRBV7-6	.	.	TRBJ1-5
CASRQGTQPQHF	TGTGCCAGCAGGCAGGGAACTCAGCCCCAGCATTTT	12	TRBV6-1	.	.	TRBJ1-5
CASSLEVGNQPQHF	TGTGCCAGCAGCTTAGAAGTCGGAAATCAGCCCCAGCATTTT	14	TRBV5-5	.	.	TRBJ1-5
CASSFPGLRNTGELFF	TGTGCCAGCAGCTTTCCGGGACTAAGGAACACCGGGGAGCTGTTTTTT	16	TRBV7-9	.	TRBD2	TRBJ2-2
CASSAREDTQYF	TGTGCCAGTAGTGCCAGAGAAGATACGCAGTATTTT	12	TRBV19	.	.	TRBJ2-3
CAWSVLPSDNEQFF	TGTGCCTGGAGTGTACTGCCGTCCGACAATGAGCAGTTCTTC	14	TRBV30	.	.	TRBJ2-1
CASSPLGPSANEQFF	TGTGCCAGCAGCCCCCTGGGGCCGTCAGCCAATGAGCAGTTCTTC	15	TRBV4-2	.	.	TRBJ2-1
CASSLRAGAYNEQFF	TGTGCCAGCAGTTTACGGGCGGGGGCTTACAATGAGCAGTTCTTC	15	TRBV6-5	.	.	TRBJ2-1
CASVRQGVDTQYF	TGTGCCAGCGTCCGACAGGGGGTGGATACGCAGTATTTT	13	TRBV5-4	.	TRBD1	TRBJ2-3
CASTRQGGAEAFF	TGTGCCAGCACGAGACAGGGAGGCGCTGAAGCTTTCTTT	13	TRBV7-9	few	TRBD1	TRBJ1-1
CASSLEPWGYNYGYTF	TGTGCCAGCAGCTTGGAGCCATGGGGGTATAACTATGGCTACACCTTC	16	TRBV11-2	.	.	TRBJ1-2
CASSLGAGATYNEQFF	TGTGCCAGCAGCTTGGGGGCGGGGGCCACCTACAATGAGCAGTTCTTC	16	TRBV5-4	.	.	TRBJ2-1
CASSQQVAGSDTQYF	TGCGCCAGCAGCCAACAGGTAGCGGGGTCAGATACGCAGTATTTT	15	TRBV4-3	.	TRBD2	TRBJ2-3
CASSPPRLGVQETQYF	TGTGCCAGCTCACCACCGAGGTTAGGGGTCCAAGAGACCCAGTACTTC	16	TRBV18	.	.	TRBJ2-5
CASSFGGWNEQYF	TGTGCCAGCAGTTTCGGGGGGTGGAACGAGCAGTACTTC	13	TRBV6-6	.	TRBD2	TRBJ2-7
CASSQDLNYEQYF	TGCGCCAGCAGCCAAGATCTTAACTACGAGCAGTACTTC	13	TRBV4-3	.	.	TRBJ2-7
CASSSPGLATGELFF	TGTGCCAGCAGCTCCCCGGGACTCGCGACCGGGGAGCTGTTTTTT	15	TRBV7-3	.	.	TRBJ2-2
CSILGSLNTEAFF	TGCAGCATCCTGGGGTCCTTGAACACTGAAGCTTTCTTT	13	TRBV29-1	.	.	TRBJ1-1
CASSEGLAGTGELFF	TGTGCCAGCAGTGAGGGTCTAGCGGGGACCGGGGAGCTGTTTTTT	15	TRBV2	.	TRBD2	TRBJ2-2
CASSDQGTDTQYF	TGTGCCAGCAGTGACCAGGGCACAGATACGCAGTATTTT	13	TRBV6-4	.	.	TRBJ2-3
CATRTADGAEAFF	TGTGCCACCCGGACAGCCGATGGGGCTGAAGCTTTCTTT	13	TRBV27	.	.	TRBJ1-1
CASSSRDTALSYNEQFF	TGTGCCAGCAGCTCCCGGGACACGGCCTTATCGTACAATGAGCAGTTCTTC	17	TRBV7-6	.	.	TRBJ2-1
CASSSESFGYTF	TGTGCCAGCAGCTCCGAGAGCTTCGGCTACACCTTC	12	TRBV7-9	.	.	TRBJ1-2
CASSEGPSYYGYTF	TGTGCCAGCAGTGAAGGGCCCAGCTACTATGGCTACACCTTC	14	TRBV6-5	once	.	TRBJ1-2
CASSDPGLAGGLGTDTQYF	TGTGCCAGCAGCGATCCGGGACTAGCGGGGGGCCTCGGCACAGATACGCAGTATTTT	19	TRBV9	few	TRBD2	TRBJ2-3
CASSRGLPQGGEKLFF	TGTGCCAGCAGCCGCGGACTGCCCCAAGGGGGTGAAAAACTGTTTTTT	16	TRBV7-2	.	.	TRBJ1-4
CASSQRVGETQYF	TGTGCCAGCAGCCAAAGGGTGGGCGAGACCCAGTACTTC	13	TRBV7-3	.	.	TRBJ2-5
CASSLGQQYNEQFF	TGTGCCAGCAGCCTTGGACAGCAATACAATGAGCAGTTCTTC	14	TRBV7-6	.	.	TRBJ2-1
CASSQTPGNYGYTF	TGCGCCAGCAGCCAGACCCCGGGCAACTATGGCTACACCTTC	14	TRBV4-1	.	.	TRBJ1-2
CASRFSGGLKETQYF	TGTGCCAGCAGATTCTCGGGGGGCCTTAAGGAGACCCAGTACTTC	15	TRBV6-5	.	.	TRBJ2-5